This TCR beta chain was observed in a study of T-cell memory formation after mild COVID-19. Study background: Clusters were largely donor specific.

This clonotype has a handful of counts. Its target is unknown. Points from the study as a whole: Day 15 to 85 contracting clones showed balanced CD4/CD8; later expanders leaned CD4+.

TCRdb recomputed calls from the 5' RACE reads with MiXCR, one row per CDR3 protein. Here the sample spans hundreds of thousands of distinct CDR3 sequences, around 18% being singletons. CDR1 is MNHNS, CDR2 SASEGT, per germline. This CDR3 contains 14 residues. The V gene lost 11 bases and the J gene lost 3 bases, with 16 bases spanning the gap. The clonotype comes from an adult woman who had mild COVID-19 (a few samples of this study predate the infection). Cell type and time point are not known. The chain is built from TRBV6-1 and TRBJ1-4; D gene uncertain. Material: PBMCs or a T cell subset sorted from them (not recorded which). The CDR3 loop is CASSGWEANEKLFF. CDR3 DNA sequence: TGTGCCTCCAGCGGTTGGGAGGCTAATGAAAAACTGTTTTTT.